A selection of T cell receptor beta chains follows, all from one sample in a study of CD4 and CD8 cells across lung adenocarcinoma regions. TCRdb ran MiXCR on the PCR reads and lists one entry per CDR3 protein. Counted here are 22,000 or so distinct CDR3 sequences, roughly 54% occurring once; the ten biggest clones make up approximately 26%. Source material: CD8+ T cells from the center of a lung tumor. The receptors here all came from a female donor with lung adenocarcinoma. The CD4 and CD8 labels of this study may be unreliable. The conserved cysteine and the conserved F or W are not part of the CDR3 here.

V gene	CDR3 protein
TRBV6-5	ASSYSGTPRLAVGVEETQY
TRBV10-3	AGLCGKNMQY
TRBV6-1	ASTPRLAGGRGRKTQY
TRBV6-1	ASSEGQTFITEAF
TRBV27	ASRDSGSSYEQY
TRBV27	ASSLSRVYEQY
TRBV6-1	ASRERESGSEAF
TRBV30	AWRGRDNSPLH
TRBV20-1	SAVHPQGEGNIQY
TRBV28	VSRGQFDRSQETQY
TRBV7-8	ASSSVAAESYNEQF
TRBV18	ASSPGTSGSYNEQF
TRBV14	ASSQGMGLAGGSTDTQY
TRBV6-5	ASSPSSTYNEQF
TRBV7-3	ASSLRSGGGSFDEQF
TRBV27	ASSFGTSGRVYEQY
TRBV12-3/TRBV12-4	ASSLIDLFDTQY
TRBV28	ASSLTSGSLNEQY
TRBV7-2	ASSLASVVVRAQF
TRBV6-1	ASSTSLGGGPPQETQY
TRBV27	ASRGAGGRDTDTQY
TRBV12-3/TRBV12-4	ASSLGGSGTDGYT
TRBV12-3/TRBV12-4	ASTPTTVNNEQF
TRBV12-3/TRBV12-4	ASSNPGLGRFNEQF
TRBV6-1	ASSTGGGAKKTQY
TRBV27	ASNRDRENIQY
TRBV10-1	ASSEASGSRNEQF
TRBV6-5	ASSYGDRESGELF
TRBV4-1	ASSQAGGAGTDTQY
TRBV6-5	ASFSGSTDTQY
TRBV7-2	ASSLDPSGYEQF
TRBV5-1	ASSGTSGSYTQY
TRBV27	AGGFGGREPETQY
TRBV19	ASSFRDGSTDTQY
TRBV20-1	SARDQWGQETQY
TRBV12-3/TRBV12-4	ASSIQTGGQGETQY
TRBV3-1	ASSTTVEGQETQC
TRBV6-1	ASGAHGDRAQDTQY
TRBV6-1	ASSEGRKRLGNIQF
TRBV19	ASKPGLAGVSQETQY